This is a list of T cell receptor beta chains from one sample in a study of blood T cell repertoires in COVID-19. Profiled with immunoSEQ multiplex PCR; TCRdb holds only in-frame clones, not every one. The table shows around 310,000 clones, with approximately 89% occurring only once. The sequencing input was peripheral blood. These receptors originate from a woman aged 55-69 years with acute or convalescent COVID-19. The CDR3 runs from the conserved cysteine through the conserved F or W. D genes are given only for firm matches. The size entry is marked missing in some rows and otherwise reads once, few, many or a size class.

v_call: TRBV14; clone_size: NA; d_call: NA; j_call: TRBJ2-2; cdr3_nt: TGTGCCAGCAGCCCTCGAACAGGGGGGGAGCTGTTTTTT; cdr3_aa: CASSPRTGGELFF
v_call: TRBV24-1; clone_size: NA; d_call: TRBD2; j_call: TRBJ2-7; cdr3_nt: TGTGCCACCAGTGATGGGACTAGCGGGGCCTACGAGCAGTACTTC; cdr3_aa: CATSDGTSGAYEQYF
v_call: TRBV11-3; clone_size: NA; d_call: TRBD1; j_call: TRBJ2-2; cdr3_nt: TGTGCCAGCAGCTCAAAGACAGGGGGCGACACCGGGGAGCTGTTTTTT; cdr3_aa: CASSSKTGGDTGELFF
v_call: TRBV9; clone_size: once; d_call: TRBD1; j_call: TRBJ1-2; cdr3_nt: TGTGCCAGCAGCGTACAGGGGGACTATGGCTACACCTTC; cdr3_aa: CASSVQGDYGYTF
v_call: TRBV7-2; clone_size: NA; d_call: TRBD1; j_call: TRBJ2-1; cdr3_nt: TGTGCCAGCAGCAGAGAGACAGGGACCTACAATGAGCAGTTCTTC; cdr3_aa: CASSRETGTYNEQFF
v_call: TRBV4-3; clone_size: NA; d_call: TRBD1; j_call: TRBJ2-1; cdr3_nt: TGCGCCAGCAGCCAGATTGGACAGGGCTACAATGAGCAGTTCTTC; cdr3_aa: CASSQIGQGYNEQFF
v_call: TRBV2; clone_size: NA; d_call: TRBD1; j_call: TRBJ2-3; cdr3_nt: TGTGCCAGCACCAGGGACAGAACTAGCACAGATACGCAGTATTTT; cdr3_aa: CASTRDRTSTDTQYF
v_call: TRBV12-3/TRBV12-4; clone_size: NA; d_call: NA; j_call: TRBJ1-2; cdr3_nt: TGTGCCAGCAGTTTACAGGGGAACTATGGCTACACCTTC; cdr3_aa: CASSLQGNYGYTF
v_call: TRBV30; clone_size: NA; d_call: TRBD1; j_call: TRBJ1-5; cdr3_nt: TGTGCCTGGAGTGTGCTCCCCGGACAGGGCCAGCCCCAGCATTTT; cdr3_aa: CAWSVLPGQGQPQHF
v_call: TRBV15; clone_size: few; d_call: TRBD1; j_call: TRBJ2-7; cdr3_nt: TGTGCCACCAGCAGAGATAGGGACAGGACCTCCTACGAGCAGTACTTC; cdr3_aa: CATSRDRDRTSYEQYF
v_call: TRBV10-3; clone_size: NA; d_call: TRBD2; j_call: TRBJ2-1; cdr3_nt: TGTGCCATCAGAGATAGCGGGAGTTTCTACAATGAGCAGTTCTTC; cdr3_aa: CAIRDSGSFYNEQFF
v_call: TRBV15; clone_size: NA; d_call: TRBD1; j_call: TRBJ1-1; cdr3_nt: TGTGCCACCAGCAGAGACCTGGACAGGGGCACTGAAGCTTTCTTT; cdr3_aa: CATSRDLDRGTEAFF
v_call: TRBV6-5; clone_size: NA; d_call: TRBD1; j_call: TRBJ2-7; cdr3_nt: TGTGCCAGCAGTCGGACAGGGAAATACGAGCAGTACTTC; cdr3_aa: CASSRTGKYEQYF
v_call: TRBV6-6; clone_size: NA; d_call: TRBD1; j_call: TRBJ1-5; cdr3_nt: TGTGCCAGCAGTACAGGACAGGGAGGGCAGCCCCAGCATTTT; cdr3_aa: CASSTGQGGQPQHF
v_call: TRBV19; clone_size: NA; d_call: NA; j_call: TRBJ2-2; cdr3_nt: TGTGCCAGTAGTATAACAGGGTTGGATACCGGGGAGCTGTTTTTT; cdr3_aa: CASSITGLDTGELFF
v_call: TRBV14; clone_size: NA; d_call: NA; j_call: TRBJ2-4; cdr3_nt: TGTGCCAGCAGTTTCGACAGCAAAAACATTCAGTACTTC; cdr3_aa: CASSFDSKNIQYF
v_call: TRBV7-2; clone_size: NA; d_call: NA; j_call: TRBJ1-3; cdr3_nt: TGTGCCAGCAGCTTAGCCAGGGGACGAGGAAACACCATATATTTT; cdr3_aa: CASSLARGRGNTIYF
v_call: TRBV29-1; clone_size: NA; d_call: NA; j_call: TRBJ1-5; cdr3_nt: TGCAGCGTTGCCAGGGGCGTCGATCAGCCCCAGCATTTT; cdr3_aa: CSVARGVDQPQHF
v_call: TRBV18; clone_size: NA; d_call: NA; j_call: TRBJ2-7; cdr3_nt: TGTGCCAGCTCACCTGACAAGGCGGGCTACGAGCAGTACTTC; cdr3_aa: CASSPDKAGYEQYF
v_call: TRBV4-3; clone_size: NA; d_call: TRBD2; j_call: TRBJ2-1; cdr3_nt: TGCGCCAGCAGCCAAGATTTGGGGCTAGCGGGAGTGGGGGGTCATGGTGAGCAGTTCTTC; cdr3_aa: CASSQDLGLAGVGGHGEQFF
v_call: TRBV2; clone_size: NA; d_call: NA; j_call: TRBJ1-4; cdr3_nt: TGTGCCAGCAGCGAGCAGGGGACTAATGAAAAACTGTTTTTT; cdr3_aa: CASSEQGTNEKLFF
v_call: TRBV18; clone_size: few; d_call: TRBD1; j_call: TRBJ2-2; cdr3_nt: TGTGCCAGCTCTCGGGGGACAGGAAAGAACACCGGGGAGCTGTTTTTT; cdr3_aa: CASSRGTGKNTGELFF
v_call: TRBV5-6; clone_size: few; d_call: TRBD1; j_call: TRBJ1-5; cdr3_nt: TGTGCCAGCAGCTTGTTACAGGGGGTCAATCAGCCCCAGCATTTT; cdr3_aa: CASSLLQGVNQPQHF
v_call: TRBV5-1; clone_size: once; d_call: NA; j_call: TRBJ1-1; cdr3_nt: TGCGCCAGCAGCTTGTCACCAGGGGCTATGAACACTGAAGCTTTCTTT; cdr3_aa: CASSLSPGAMNTEAFF
v_call: TRBV5-1; clone_size: once; d_call: NA; j_call: TRBJ1-2; cdr3_nt: TGCGCCAGCAGCGCCGGGACAACTAACTATGGCTACACCTTC; cdr3_aa: CASSAGTTNYGYTF
v_call: TRBV29-1; clone_size: NA; d_call: NA; j_call: TRBJ2-5; cdr3_nt: TGCAGCGTTGAGGTTGCTAGCGCCGAGACCCAGTACTTC; cdr3_aa: CSVEVASAETQYF
v_call: TRBV28; clone_size: NA; d_call: NA; j_call: TRBJ2-1; cdr3_nt: TGTGCCAGCATCACGTTCGGGGAGCAGTTCTTC; cdr3_aa: CASITFGEQFF
v_call: TRBV28; clone_size: NA; d_call: TRBD2; j_call: TRBJ2-3; cdr3_nt: TGTGCCAGCAGTTTACGGGGGGGCCGTACAGATACGCAGTATTTT; cdr3_aa: CASSLRGGRTDTQYF
v_call: TRBV25-1; clone_size: NA; d_call: TRBD1; j_call: TRBJ2-7; cdr3_nt: TGTGCCAGCAGTGACCCGGGGACAGGGGGCTTCGAGCAGTACTTC; cdr3_aa: CASSDPGTGGFEQYF
v_call: TRBV27; clone_size: NA; d_call: TRBD1; j_call: TRBJ1-2; cdr3_nt: TGTGCCAGCAGTTCCGGACAGGGCGGGAACACCTTC; cdr3_aa: CASSSGQGGNTF
v_call: TRBV7-2; clone_size: NA; d_call: NA; j_call: TRBJ2-5; cdr3_nt: TGTGCCAGCAGCTTAGTGTTGCGGGCCTTTCAAGAGACCCAGTACTTC; cdr3_aa: CASSLVLRAFQETQYF
v_call: TRBV5-6; clone_size: NA; d_call: NA; j_call: TRBJ1-1; cdr3_nt: TGTGCCAGCAGCTTTACCGTTCGAGGGACTGAAGCTTTCTTT; cdr3_aa: CASSFTVRGTEAFF
v_call: TRBV7-2; clone_size: few; d_call: TRBD1; j_call: TRBJ1-5; cdr3_nt: TGTGCCAGCAGCTTACGACAGGGGGCTGGTCAGCCCCAGCATTTT; cdr3_aa: CASSLRQGAGQPQHF
v_call: TRBV20-1; clone_size: NA; d_call: NA; j_call: TRBJ2-3; cdr3_nt: TGCGGGGCGGGAAGCACAGATACGCAGTATTTT; cdr3_aa: CGAGSTDTQYF
v_call: TRBV30; clone_size: NA; d_call: TRBD1; j_call: TRBJ1-1; cdr3_nt: TGTGCCTGGAGTAATCCGGGACAGGGGCACACTGAAGCTTTCTTT; cdr3_aa: CAWSNPGQGHTEAFF
v_call: TRBV6-6; clone_size: once; d_call: NA; j_call: TRBJ2-3; cdr3_nt: TGTGCCAGCAGTTACTATCTCCCTTTCACAGATACGCAGTATTTT; cdr3_aa: CASSYYLPFTDTQYF
v_call: TRBV7-7; clone_size: NA; d_call: TRBD2; j_call: TRBJ2-1; cdr3_nt: TGTGCTAGCAGCCCCGGCGGGAGCCCGTACAATGAGCAGTTCTTC; cdr3_aa: CASSPGGSPYNEQFF
v_call: TRBV2; clone_size: once; d_call: NA; j_call: TRBJ1-5; cdr3_nt: TGTGCCAGCAGTGCAGGGTATAGCAATCAGCCCCAGCATTTT; cdr3_aa: CASSAGYSNQPQHF